This entry lists 25 T cell receptor beta chains sequenced from one sample in a study of CD8+ T cells in alopecia areata. RNA extraction was followed by reverse transcription into cDNA, which acted as the sequencing template. This table comes from immunoSEQ multiplex PCR, and its TCRdb copy is limited to in-frame clones, with some not included. The repertoire holds about 23,000 clones, with approximately 52% as singletons. The sample comprised NKG2D-high CD8+ T cells sorted from blood. Receptors were obtained from a human donor with alopecia areata.

Notes on this clone: This sample also contains other DNA sequences that code for the same CDR3. V usage is TRBV9 and J usage is TRBJ2-3; the D is unclear. CDR1 is SGDLS, CDR2 YYNGEE, per germline. With 0 bases removed from V and 5 bases from J, the gap between germline ends came to 4 bases. The CDR3 is made up of 12 amino acids. The CDR3 is CASSVVEDTQYF. The CDR3 DNA follows: TGTGCCAGCAGCGTAGTCGAAGATACGCAGTATTTT.

J is TRBJ1-1 and V is TRBV6-5, with TRBD1 as a possible D gene (5 bases). This CDR3 is built from 16 residues. The V and J ends lost 0 bases and 5 bases respectively, with 16 bases between them. CDR1 MNHEY and CDR2 SVGAGI come from the germline V gene. The CDR3 loop reads CASSYSLRGSATEAFF. CDR3 coding DNA: TGTGCCAGCAGTTACTCTTTGAGGGGTTCTGCGACTGAAGCTTTCTTT.

This clone was picked up a small number of times. The chain carries TRBV27 and TRBJ2-7; possibly TRBD1 for D (7 bases). The CDR3 loop spans 12 amino acids. The V gene lost 10 bases and the J gene lost 7 bases, with 17 bases spanning the gap. CDR1 MNHEY and CDR2 SMNVEV come from the germline V gene (reference sequence). CDR3 protein: CATSGGNEEQYF. CDR3 DNA: TGTGCCACCTCAGGGGGGAACGAGGAGCAGTACTTC.

The chain combines TRBV27 with TRBJ2-7; D ambiguous. Trimming shortened V by 5 bases and J by 2 bases, and 16 bases separated the two germline ends. CDR3 length equals 15 residues. In germline, CDR1 is MNHEY, CDR2 SMNVEV (reference sequence). The CDR3 DNA sequence: TGTGCCAGCAGTCCCCTGACCGAAAGGCCCTACGAGCAGTACTTC. Translated: CASSPLTERPYEQYF.

This clone was counted between two and nine times. The rearrangement joins TRBV7-9 to TRBJ2-4; D may be TRBD1 (5 bases). This CDR3 is 16 amino acids long. Trimming shortened V by 1 base and J by 2 bases, and 12 bases separated the two germline ends. In germline, CDR1 is SEHNR, CDR2 FQNEAQ (reference sequence). CDR3 in DNA: TGTGCCAGCAGCTTAGAGGGGTCCCTAACCAAAAACATTCAGTACTTC. Protein: CASSLEGSLTKNIQYF.

The chain's CDR3 is CAWTENYNEQFF. In nucleotides, the CDR3 is TGTGCCTGGACGGAGAACTACAATGAGCAGTTCTTC. The chain has TRBV30 and TRBJ2-1, with D unresolved. The CDR3 sequence is 12 residues long. From germline, CDR1 is GTSNPN and CDR2 SVGIG (reference sequence). V shed 4 bases and J shed 3 bases, with 7 bases lying between them. The whole variable domain, filled in from reference TRBV30 and TRBJ2-1, reads SQTIHQWPATLVQPVGSPLSLECTVEGTSNPNLYWYRQAAGRGLQLLFYSVGIGQISSEVPQNLSASRPQDRQFILSSKKLLLSDSGFYLCAWTENYNEQFFGPGTRLTVL.

This clone was observed a handful of times. The rearrangement uses TRBV10-3 and TRBJ2-1, with 10 bases lining up with TRBD1. Looked up from germline, CDR1 is ENHRY and CDR2 is SYGVKD. V gave up 6 bases and J gave up 9 bases; unmatched junction bases: 8. This CDR3 is built from 14 residues. The CDR3 loop is CAIRRTGGNGEQFF. The CDR3 DNA reads as TGTGCCATCAGGAGGACAGGGGGAAACGGTGAGCAGTTCTTC.

This clone was detected only a few times. CDR3 residues: CSVEQGASGSVYNEQFF. Written as DNA, the CDR3 is TGCAGCGTTGAGCAGGGGGCTAGCGGGAGCGTCTACAATGAGCAGTTCTTC. The V and J genes are TRBV29-1 and TRBJ2-1; 10 positions match TRBD2. Germline V gene lookup returns CDR1 SQVTM and CDR2 ANQGSEA. Trimming cost V 3 bases and J 3 bases; bases outside gene matches: 11. This CDR3 region has 17 residues.

The chain links TRBV6-5 to TRBJ1-1; the D gene is possibly TRBD1 (5 bases). Between the trimmed V and J ends, which lost 2 bases and 4 bases, there was a span of 8 bases. The CDR3 contains 13 residues. The germline gives CDR1 MNHEY, CDR2 SVGAGI. For the CDR3, the DNA is TGTGCCAGCAGTTACCCAGGGTCCACTGAAGCTTTCTTT. Amino acid sequence: CASSYPGSTEAFF.

The rearrangement links TRBV7-2 to TRBJ2-4; tentative D call: TRBD2 (7 bases). The CDR3 is 15 amino acids. Germline CDR1 reads SGHTA; CDR2 reads FQGNSA. V was trimmed by 6 bases and J by 5 bases, leaving 17 bases between them. CDR3 protein: CASSQGGAVENIQYF. The DNA for the CDR3 is TGTGCCAGCAGTCAAGGGGGGGCGGTTGAAAACATTCAGTACTTC.

This clone was counted many times. The rearrangement links TRBV19 to TRBJ2-7; D not resolved. The CDR3 runs to 12 residues. Germline V gene data show CDR1 as LNHDA and CDR2 as SQIVND (reference sequence). Trimming took 6 bases from V and 2 from J, leaving 8 bases between them. This CDR3 reads CASRGRAYEQYF. The CDR3 DNA reads TGTGCCAGTAGGGGAAGGGCCTACGAGCAGTACTTC.

This clone came up a few times. The V gene is TRBV13, the J gene TRBJ2-5, with 9 bases that match TRBD1. V lost 4 bases, J lost 2 bases, and 2 bases stayed unmatched. This CDR3 has 14 residues. Germline V CDR1 and CDR2: PRHDT, FYEKMQ (reference sequence). CDR3 loop: CASSWGTGQETQYF. CDR3 DNA sequence: TGTGCCAGCAGCTGGGGGACAGGGCAAGAGACCCAGTACTTC.

The sample holds one count of this clone. The chain has TRBV2 and TRBJ2-1; a possible D gene is TRBD1 (5 bases). CDR3 length: 14 amino acids. Germline V CDR1 and CDR2: SNHLY, FYNNEI. Trimming removed 8 bases from V and 7 bases from J, with 18 bases in between. The CDR3 region has the DNA TGTGCCAGCGAGGACGGTGGGGCCGGTAATGAGCAGTTCTTC. As protein: CASEDGGAGNEQFF.

V and J are TRBV4-1 and TRBJ2-7; 8 bases line up with TRBD2. This CDR3 has 15 amino acids. The junction had 8 bases not matched to a gene; V was cut back by 2 bases and J by 5 bases. Germline CDR1 reads MGHRA; CDR2 reads YSYEKL. CDR3 in amino acids: CASSQNSGTRHEQYF. The DNA for the CDR3 is TGCGCCAGCAGCCAAAATAGCGGGACACGGCACGAGCAGTACTTC.

In this sample, this clone turned up a few times. This chain uses TRBV5-1 with TRBJ2-5; D unclear. Trimming removed 5 bases at V and 5 bases at J, with 10 bases between. This CDR3 has 12 residues. Germline V CDR1 and CDR2: SGHRS, YFSETQ. The CDR3 protein is CASSESIETQYF. CDR3 nucleotides: TGCGCCAGCAGTGAGAGCATCGAGACCCAGTACTTC.

The rearrangement joins TRBV7-2 to TRBJ2-5; D call uncertain. Germline loops: CDR1 SGHTA, CDR2 FQGNSA. The CDR3 has 16 amino acids. Trimming cost V 4 bases and J 1 base, with 16 bases left between them. CDR3 in amino acids: CASSSYPTELQETQYF. The CDR3 bases are TGTGCCAGCAGCTCCTACCCGACGGAACTCCAAGAGACCCAGTACTTC.

The chain combines TRBV28 with TRBJ1-2; D remains ambiguous. CDR1 and CDR2 (germline): MDHEN, SYDVKM. Deletions cut 1 base from V and 5 bases from J, with 20 bases between. This CDR3 is 17 amino acids long. In DNA, the CDR3 is TGTGCCAGCAGTTTATCTCCAATGGAAAGGTTTTTGTATGGCTACACCTTC. As protein: CASSLSPMERFLYGYTF.

The chain combines TRBV28 with TRBJ2-1; D perhaps matches TRBD2 (5 bases). CDR1 is MDHEN and CDR2 is SYDVKM in the germline V gene. V dropped 5 bases and J dropped 7 bases, with 24 bases sitting between them. The CDR3 is 17 residues long. For the CDR3, the DNA is TGTGCCAGCAGTCCGCGCACCTGGAGCGGAGGTGATAATGAGCAGTTCTTC. It is translated as CASSPRTWSGGDNEQFF.

This chain links TRBV5-1 with TRBJ2-7, with D possibly TRBD2 on 7 matching bases. This CDR3 is 16 amino acids long. The germline V and J ends were trimmed by 4 bases and 2 bases, with 19 bases remaining between them. Germline CDR1 and CDR2: SGHRS and YFSETQ. The CDR3 sequence: CASSLPAAGATYEQYF. The CDR3 nucleotides are TGCGCCAGCAGCCTCCCCGCCGCGGGGGCCACCTACGAGCAGTACTTC.

This clone turned up a few times. V is TRBV29-1 and J is TRBJ2-5; D is possibly TRBD2 (6 bases). The ends were cut back, 3 bases at V and 7 bases at J, with 9 bases in the middle. Germline loops: CDR1 SQVTM, CDR2 ANQGSEA. The length of the CDR3 is 11 residues. In nucleotides, the CDR3 is TGCAGCGTTGAGTCAGCGGGGACCCAGTACTTC. Translation: CSVESAGTQYF.

The gene calls are TRBV4-1 and TRBJ2-5, with D unresolved. Trimming took 0 bases from V and 5 from J, leaving 10 bases between them. The CDR3 is 14 amino acids. CDR1 is MGHRA, CDR2 YSYEKL, per germline. The CDR3 nucleotides read TGCGCCAGCAGCCAAGATAGACCCGGGGAGACCCAGTACTTC. Encoded protein: CASSQDRPGETQYF.

This clone came up once. The chain joins TRBV7-2 to TRBJ2-2; 7 nucleotides agree with TRBD1. Germline loops: CDR1 SGHTA, CDR2 FQGNSA. The CDR3 runs 16 residues. The junction had 9 bases not matched to a gene; V was cut back by 1 base and J by 7 bases. The CDR3 coding sequence is TGTGCCAGCAGCTTAGGTCTGGGGACAGACTTCGGGGAGCTGTTTTTT. Residues: CASSLGLGTDFGELFF.

The chain recombines TRBV4-1 with TRBJ2-1, with D possibly TRBD1 on 5 matching bases. CDR1 is MGHRA and CDR2 is YSYEKL in the germline V gene. The CDR3 runs to 13 residues. V was pared by 4 bases and J by 8 bases, with 12 bases between. The CDR3 here is CASSLRQGYEQFF. DNA of the CDR3: TGCGCCAGCAGCCTTAGGCAGGGCTATGAGCAGTTCTTC.

The V call is TRBV28, the J call TRBJ2-7; 9 nucleotides match TRBD1. Germline loops: CDR1 MDHEN, CDR2 SYDVKM. This CDR3 is built from 13 residues. V lost 3 bases and J lost 3; bases outside the gene matches: 0. Here the CDR3 reads CASSLGQGYEQYF. In DNA, the CDR3 is TGTGCCAGCAGTTTGGGACAGGGCTACGAGCAGTACTTC.

This clone was observed a handful of times. The gene calls are TRBV4-1 and TRBJ1-5; unclear D gene. Per germline, CDR1 MGHRA and CDR2 YSYEKL. V dropped 5 bases and J dropped 4 bases, with 15 bases sitting between them. This CDR3 comprises 15 residues. CDR3 amino acids: CASSSYEGSNQPQHF. CDR3 in DNA: TGCGCCAGCAGCTCTTATGAAGGGTCTAATCAGCCCCAGCATTTT.